What follows are 17 T cell receptor beta chains derived from one specimen sequenced in a study of blood T cell repertoires in COVID-19. Using immunoSEQ multiplex PCR, the repertoire was profiled, and TCRdb retains in-frame clones only, with some absent. The table lists approximately 500,000 clones, nearly 90% of them singletons. The specimen was peripheral blood. The receptor source for this set is a man between 18 and 29 years old with COVID-19, enrolled during active disease.

The rearrangement uses TRBV9 and TRBJ2-1; 7 bases fit TRBD2. Germline V gives CDR1 SGDLS, CDR2 YYNGEE. V lost 1 base and J lost 4; bases outside the gene matches: 5. This CDR3 is built from 15 residues. The CDR3 protein is CASSVLGGIYNEQFF. The CDR3 DNA reads as TGTGCCAGCAGCGTATTGGGGGGGATTTACAATGAGCAGTTCTTC.

The chain links TRBV11-3 to TRBJ2-1; TRBD2 matches at 7 bases. Losses at the gene ends were 5 bases for V and 5 bases for J; bases not matched to a gene: 3. In germline, CDR1 is SGHNT, CDR2 YENEEA. The CDR3 sequence is 13 residues long. The CDR3 nucleotides are TGTGCCAGCAGCCCCCTAGCGGACAATGAGCAGTTCTTC. Its protein product is CASSPLADNEQFF.

This chain links TRBV4-1 with TRBJ2-1; no definite D call. CDR1 is MGHRA, CDR2 YSYEKL, per germline. The CDR3 runs 12 residues. Trimming cost V 3 bases and J 7 bases, with 7 bases left between them. As DNA, the CDR3 is TGCGCCAGCAGCCAGACAATGAATGAGCAGTTCTTC. It encodes CASSQTMNEQFF.

The gene calls are TRBV7-3 and TRBJ2-2; 8 bases map to TRBD1. Trimming at V came to 5 bases and at J to 7 bases, leaving 6 bases not matched to a gene. There are 14 residues in the CDR3. Germline V lookup: CDR1 SGHTA, CDR2 FQGTGA. In DNA, the CDR3 is TGTGCCAGCAGCCGCGGACAGGGCCGCGGGGAGCTGTTTTTT. Translation: CASSRGQGRGELFF.

The CDR3 spells CASRRTDYGYTF. The CDR3 DNA reads TGTGCCAGCAGGAGGACAGACTATGGCTACACCTTC. The chain recombines TRBV25-1 with TRBJ1-2, with D possibly being TRBD1 (6 bases). Per germline, CDR1 MGHDK and CDR2 SYGVNS. With 6 bases removed from V and 3 bases from J, the gap between germline ends came to 8 bases. The CDR3 totals 12 residues.

The chain has TRBV4-1 and TRBJ2-1; D perhaps matches TRBD2 (5 bases). The CDR3 consists of 12 residues. The V and J ends lost 1 base and 9 bases respectively, with 7 bases between them. The V gene's germline CDR1 is MGHRA and CDR2 YSYEKL. The CDR3 reads CASSQVEAEQFF. The DNA of the CDR3 is TGCGCCAGCAGCCAAGTGGAGGCTGAGCAGTTCTTC.

The CDR3: CASSRLAGSDEQYF. The CDR3 DNA reads as TGTGCCAGCAGTAGACTAGCGGGATCAGACGAGCAGTACTTC. The J gene is TRBJ2-7, the V gene TRBV6-6; 11 bases map to TRBD2. The CDR3 has 14 residues. The germline V gene encodes CDR1 MNHNY and CDR2 SVGAGI (reference sequence). V lost 5 bases and J lost 5; bases outside the gene matches: 5.

The gene calls are TRBV11-2 and TRBJ1-5, with TRBD1 as a possible D gene (6 bases). The CDR3 contains 15 residues. Germline V lookup: CDR1 SGHAT, CDR2 FQNNGV. With 0 bases removed from V and 7 bases from J, the gap between germline ends came to 13 bases. Here the CDR3 DNA reads TGTGCCAGCAGCTTAGATGGCAGGGGTACGCAGCCCCAGCATTTT. Encoded protein: CASSLDGRGTQPQHF.

The chain links TRBV10-2 to TRBJ2-7; the match to TRBD1 covers 7 bases. The germline CDR1 and CDR2 sequences are WSHSY and SAAADI. This CDR3 comprises 14 residues. Unmatched junction bases numbered 7, after V lost 3 bases and J lost 5 bases. CDR3: CASSEVRGLHEQYF. The CDR3 DNA is TGCGCCAGCAGTGAAGTGAGGGGGCTGCACGAGCAGTACTTC.

The chain has TRBV5-1 and TRBJ2-1; 8 bases map to TRBD2. This CDR3 spans 15 amino acids. CDR1 SGHRS and CDR2 YFSETQ come from the germline V gene. J was trimmed by 15 bases and V by 4 bases; bases with no gene match: 18. CDR3 region: CASSPPGRAGSGAFF. DNA of the CDR3: TGCGCCAGCAGCCCTCCTGGCCGGGCGGGTAGCGGGGCGTTCTTC. The variable domain in full, with the rest retrieved from reference TRBV5-1 and TRBJ2-1, is KAGVTQTPRYLIKTRGQQVTLSCSPISGHRSVSWYQQTPGQGLQFLFEYFSETQRNKGNFPGRFSGRQFSNSRSEMNVSTLELGDSALYLCASSPPGRAGSGAFFGPGTRLTVL.

The chain is built from TRBV5-1 and TRBJ1-2; TRBD1 is a possible D gene (6 bases). CDR1 SGHRS and CDR2 YFSETQ come from the germline V gene. This CDR3 spans 14 amino acids. V lost 4 bases and J lost 0, with 10 bases in between. The CDR3 DNA follows: TGCGCCAGCAGCGTGGACAGAGCTAACTATGGCTACACCTTC. As protein: CASSVDRANYGYTF.

The chain is built from TRBV27 and TRBJ1-2, with a possible D match to TRBD1 (6 bases). Germline CDR1 reads MNHEY; CDR2 reads SMNVEV (reference sequence). The CDR3 is made up of 15 amino acids. V lost 3 bases and J lost 0, with 11 bases in between. The CDR3 DNA sequence: TGTGCCAGCAGTTTGGGGGCCGCAGCTAACTATGGCTACACCTTC. This codes for CASSLGAAANYGYTF.

To note about this clone: A read error may account for a junction end that differs from germline. The rearrangement joins TRBV7-3 to TRBJ2-3; 10 bases agree with TRBD2. The CDR3 extends over 14 amino acids. The V gene's germline CDR1 is SGHTA and CDR2 FQGTGA. The CDR3 is CTSSTGLAADTQYF. CDR3 sequence (DNA): TGTACCAGCAGCACCGGACTAGCGGCAGATACGCAGTATTTT.

The chain links TRBV6-1 to TRBJ1-2; TRBD1 matches 10 bases. Losses at the gene ends were 2 bases for V and 8 bases for J; bases not matched to a gene: 5. The CDR3 consists of 14 residues. Germline V gives CDR1 MNHNS, CDR2 SASEGT. CDR3 sequence: CASSEMGQGHGYTF. Written as DNA, the CDR3 is TGTGCCAGCAGTGAAATGGGACAGGGGCACGGCTACACCTTC.

The V and J genes are TRBV5-6 and TRBJ1-2; no reliable D call. V was cut by 1 base and J by 5 bases, with 9 bases left in between. The CDR3 loop spans 13 amino acids. CDR1 is SGHDT and CDR2 is YYEEEE in the germline V gene. CDR3 bases: TGTGCCAGCAGCTTGTGGTACAGTTATGGCTACACCTTC. This sequence encodes CASSLWYSYGYTF. The whole variable domain, remainder taken from reference TRBV5-6 and TRBJ1-2, is DAGVTQSPTHLIKTRGQQVTLRCSPKSGHDTVSWYQQALGQGPQFIFQYYEEEERQRGNFPDRFSGHQFPNYSSELNVNALLLGDSALYLCASSLWYSYGYTFGSGTRLTVV.

The chain recombines TRBV12-3 or TRBV12-4 with TRBJ2-7; no firm D call. The germline V and J ends were trimmed by 5 bases and 3 bases, with 5 bases remaining between them. The CDR3 runs to 11 residues. In nucleotides, the CDR3 is TGTGCCAGCAGTGCCGGCTACGAGCAGTACTTC. Encoded protein: CASSAGYEQYF.

V is TRBV6-1 and J is TRBJ2-1, with 9 bases fitting TRBD2. The CDR3 is 17 residues long. Per germline, CDR1 MNHNS and CDR2 SASEGT. The V and J ends lost 2 bases and 2 bases, in that order; junction bases with no gene match: 7. The CDR3 protein is CASSELSGGPPYNEQFF. The CDR3 DNA sequence: TGTGCCAGCAGTGAATTGAGCGGGGGGCCGCCCTACAATGAGCAGTTCTTC.